Given below is one TCR beta chain in context. This sample is part of a study of blood T cell repertoires in COVID-19. Method: immunoSEQ multiplex PCR; TCRdb's copy keeps in-frame clones and lacks some. The data show tens of thousands of clones, less than 85% seen once. CDR3 length equals 16 residues. Unmatched junction bases numbered 6, after V lost 4 bases and J lost 1 base. From germline, CDR1 is SGDLS and CDR2 YYNGEE. What was sequenced was peripheral blood. This sequence was found in a human donor with acute or convalescent COVID-19. The donor label of this sample is uncertain. This rearrangement joins TRBV9 to TRBJ2-2; 8 nucleotides agree with TRBD1. The CDR3 protein is CASSIRTGLNTGELFF. CDR3 DNA: TGTGCCAGCAGCATCCGGACAGGGTTGAACACCGGGGAGCTGTTTTTT.